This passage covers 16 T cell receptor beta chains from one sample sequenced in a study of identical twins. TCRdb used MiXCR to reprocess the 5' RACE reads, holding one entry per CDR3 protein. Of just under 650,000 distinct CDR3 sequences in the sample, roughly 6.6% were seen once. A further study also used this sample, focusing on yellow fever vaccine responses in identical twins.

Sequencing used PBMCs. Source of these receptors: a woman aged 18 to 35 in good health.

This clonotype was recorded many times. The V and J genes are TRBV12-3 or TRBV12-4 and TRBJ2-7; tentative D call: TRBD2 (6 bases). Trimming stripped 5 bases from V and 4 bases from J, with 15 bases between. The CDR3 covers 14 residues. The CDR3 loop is CASSLSTRAYEQYF. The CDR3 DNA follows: TGTGCCAGCAGTCTCTCGACTAGAGCATACGAGCAGTACTTC.

This chain's CDR3 is CASRLTGSGYGYTF. The DNA of the CDR3 is TGCGCCAGCAGATTAACGGGGTCTGGCTATGGCTACACCTTC. The chain links TRBV5-1 to TRBJ1-2, with D uncertain. The CDR3 has 14 amino acids. Trimming took 5 bases from V and 4 from J, leaving 15 bases between them. Germline-derived CDR1 and CDR2 are SGHRS and YFSETQ.

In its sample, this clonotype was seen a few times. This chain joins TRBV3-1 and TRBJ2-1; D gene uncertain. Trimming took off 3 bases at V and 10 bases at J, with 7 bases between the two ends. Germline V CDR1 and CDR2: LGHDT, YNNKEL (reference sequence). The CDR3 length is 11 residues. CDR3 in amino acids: CASSHRLEQFF. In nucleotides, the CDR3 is TGTGCCAGCAGCCACCGATTAGAGCAGTTCTTC.

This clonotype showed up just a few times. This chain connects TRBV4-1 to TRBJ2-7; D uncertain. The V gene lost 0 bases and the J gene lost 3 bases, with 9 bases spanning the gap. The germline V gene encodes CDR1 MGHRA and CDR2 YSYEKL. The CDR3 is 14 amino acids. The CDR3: CASSQDLLHYEQYV. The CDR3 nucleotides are TGCGCCAGCAGCCAAGACTTACTGCACTACGAGCAGTACGTC.

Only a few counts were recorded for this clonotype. The CDR3 nucleotides are TGTGCCAGCAGCCAAACACGGGGGCGCGCCTATGGCTACACCTTC. It is translated as CASSQTRGRAYGYTF. The V gene is TRBV14, the J gene TRBJ1-2; the D gene is possibly TRBD1 (6 bases). Trimming pared 2 bases from V and 4 bases from J, leaving 14 bases between. Per the germline V gene, CDR1 is SGHDN and CDR2 is FVKESK. This CDR3 has 15 amino acids.

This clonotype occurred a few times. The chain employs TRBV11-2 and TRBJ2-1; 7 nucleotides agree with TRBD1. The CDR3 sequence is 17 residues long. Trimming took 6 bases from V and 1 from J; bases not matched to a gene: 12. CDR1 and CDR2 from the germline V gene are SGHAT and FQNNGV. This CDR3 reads CASRPDRVRGSYNEQFF. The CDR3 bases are TGTGCCAGCAGGCCCGACAGGGTAAGGGGGTCCTACAATGAGCAGTTCTTC.

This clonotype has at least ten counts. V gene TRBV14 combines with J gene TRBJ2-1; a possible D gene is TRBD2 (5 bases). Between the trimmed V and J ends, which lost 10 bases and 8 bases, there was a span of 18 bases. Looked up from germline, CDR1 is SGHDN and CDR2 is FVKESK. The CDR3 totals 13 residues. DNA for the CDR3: TGTGCCACGTCTGGGGAGCCATTCGATGAGCAGTTCTTC. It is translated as CATSGEPFDEQFF.

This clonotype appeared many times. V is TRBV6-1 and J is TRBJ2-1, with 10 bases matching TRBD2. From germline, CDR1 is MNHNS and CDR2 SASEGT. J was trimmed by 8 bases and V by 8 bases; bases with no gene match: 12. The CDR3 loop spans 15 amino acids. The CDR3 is CASALGLAGVDEQFF. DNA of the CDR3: TGTGCCAGCGCACTAGGGCTAGCGGGAGTGGATGAGCAGTTCTTC.

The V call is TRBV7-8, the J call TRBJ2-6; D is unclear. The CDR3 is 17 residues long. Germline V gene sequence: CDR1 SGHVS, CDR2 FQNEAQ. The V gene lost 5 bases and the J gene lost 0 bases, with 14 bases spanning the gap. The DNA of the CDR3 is TGTGCCAGCAGCCCTACCCCGGGTGTCTCTGGGGCCAACGTCCTGACTTTC. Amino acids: CASSPTPGVSGANVLTF.

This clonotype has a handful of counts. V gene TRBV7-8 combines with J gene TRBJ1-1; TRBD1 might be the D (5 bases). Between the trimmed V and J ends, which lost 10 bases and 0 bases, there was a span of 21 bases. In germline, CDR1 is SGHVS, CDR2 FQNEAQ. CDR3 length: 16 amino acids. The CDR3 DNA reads TGTGCCACCCTACCGGGCAGGGATGTCATGAACACTGAAGCTTTCTTT. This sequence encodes CATLPGRDVMNTEAFF.

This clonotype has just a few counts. CDR3 sequence: CASSVTRAGSYEQYF. The CDR3 nucleotides read TGTGCCAGCAGTGTTACTAGAGCTGGATCCTACGAGCAGTACTTC. The chain couples TRBV2 to TRBJ2-7; D may be TRBD2 (5 bases). The CDR3 runs 15 residues. The germline CDR1 and CDR2 sequences are SNHLY and FYNNEI. The V end was cut by 4 bases, the J end by 1 base, with 14 bases between.

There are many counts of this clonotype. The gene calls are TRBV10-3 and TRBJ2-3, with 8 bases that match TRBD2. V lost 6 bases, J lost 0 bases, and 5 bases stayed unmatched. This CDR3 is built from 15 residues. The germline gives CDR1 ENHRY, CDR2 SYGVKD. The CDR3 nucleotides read TGTGCCATCAGGGAGGTAGCGGGGAGCACAGATACGCAGTATTTT. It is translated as CAIREVAGSTDTQYF.

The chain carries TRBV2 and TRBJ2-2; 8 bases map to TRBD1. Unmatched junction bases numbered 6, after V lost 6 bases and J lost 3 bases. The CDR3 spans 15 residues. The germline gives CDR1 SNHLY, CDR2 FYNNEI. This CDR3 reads CASSEQGVHTGELFF. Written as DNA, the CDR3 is TGTGCCAGCAGCGAACAGGGGGTTCACACCGGGGAGCTGTTTTTT. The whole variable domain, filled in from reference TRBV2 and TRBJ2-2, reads EPEVTQTPSHQVTQMGQEVILRCVPISNHLYFYWYRQILGQKVEFLVSFYNNEISEKSEIFDDQFSVERPDGSNFTLKIRSTKLEDSAMYFCASSEQGVHTGELFFGEGSRLTVL.

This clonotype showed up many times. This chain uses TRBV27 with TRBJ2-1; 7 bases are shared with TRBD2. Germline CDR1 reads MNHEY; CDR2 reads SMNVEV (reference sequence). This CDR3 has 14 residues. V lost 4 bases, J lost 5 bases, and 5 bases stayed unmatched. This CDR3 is CASSSRGVDNEQFF. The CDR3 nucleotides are TGTGCCAGCAGTTCCCGGGGGGTCGACAATGAGCAGTTCTTC.

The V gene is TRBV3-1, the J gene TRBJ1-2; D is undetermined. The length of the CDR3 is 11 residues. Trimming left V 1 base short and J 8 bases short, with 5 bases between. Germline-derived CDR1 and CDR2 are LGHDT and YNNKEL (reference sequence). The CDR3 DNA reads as TGTGCCAGCAGCCAAGGTCGGGGCTACACCTTC. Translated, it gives CASSQGRGYTF.

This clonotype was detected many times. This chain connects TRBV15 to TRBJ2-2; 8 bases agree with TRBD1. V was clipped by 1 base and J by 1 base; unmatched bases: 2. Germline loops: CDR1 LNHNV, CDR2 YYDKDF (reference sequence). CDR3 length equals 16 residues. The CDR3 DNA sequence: TGTGCCACCAGCAGAGTGGGACAGGTGAACACCGGGGAGCTGTTTTTT. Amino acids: CATSRVGQVNTGELFF.